Listed here are 20 T cell receptor beta chains from one sample, sequenced in a study of graft-versus-host responses after intestinal transplantation. What these receptors recognize is not known. Clones were sequenced by immunoSEQ multiplex PCR, and TCRdb holds only the in-frame ones, with some missing. The repertoire has under 95,000 clones, less than 90% of them found once; the top ten carry more than 0.25%. The material was unstimulated CD4+ T cells sorted from spleen or lymph node cells, obtained before transplant. The source is a human donor who was the organ donor for an intestinal transplant.

The J gene is TRBJ2-3, the V gene TRBV5-1; tentatively, D is TRBD2 (7 bases). The CDR3 consists of 15 residues. The V gene lost 2 bases and the J gene lost 1 base, with 11 bases spanning the gap. Germline values: CDR1 SGHRS, CDR2 YFSETQ. CDR3 sequence reads: CASSLLGGGTDTQYF. Written as DNA, the CDR3 is TGCGCCAGCAGCTTACTAGGGGGGGGCACAGATACGCAGTATTTT. The variable domain in full, completed from reference TRBV5-1 and TRBJ2-3, reads KAGVTQTPRYLIKTRGQQVTLSCSPISGHRSVSWYQQTPGQGLQFLFEYFSETQRNKGNFPGRFSGRQFSNSRSEMNVSTLELGDSALYLCASSLLGGGTDTQYFGPGTRLTVL.

This chain uses TRBV6-1 with TRBJ2-7; 9 bases agree with TRBD1. Germline V gene lookup returns CDR1 MNHNS and CDR2 SASEGT. This CDR3 is 15 amino acids long. V shed 6 bases, J shed 2 bases, and the junction held 8 bases outside the gene matches. The DNA of the CDR3 is TGTGCCAGCAGAACAGGGGGCGCAGGGCCCTACGAGCAGTACTTC. It translates to CASRTGGAGPYEQYF.

This clone appeared once. The rearrangement links TRBV6-6 to TRBJ2-7, with D maybe TRBD1 (6 bases). The V gene's germline CDR1 is MNHNY and CDR2 SVGAGI (reference sequence). Between the trimmed V and J ends, which lost 0 bases and 6 bases, there was a span of 15 bases. The CDR3 runs 15 residues. The CDR3 is CASSYSATGTLEQYF. DNA of the CDR3: TGTGCCAGCAGTTACTCGGCCACAGGGACCCTCGAGCAGTACTTC.

The rearrangement uses TRBV30 and TRBJ1-2; TRBD1 matches 7 bases. This CDR3 comprises 18 residues. Unmatched junction bases numbered 17, after V lost 0 bases and J lost 4 bases. Germline V gene lookup returns CDR1 GTSNPN and CDR2 SVGIG (reference sequence). The CDR3 reads CAWSVQRGRQGVLYGYTF. The CDR3 bases are TGTGCCTGGAGTGTACAAAGGGGGCGGCAGGGGGTCCTCTATGGCTACACCTTC.

This sequence joins TRBV19 and TRBJ2-3, with TRBD2 matching 10 bases. Germline V lookup: CDR1 LNHDA, CDR2 SQIVND (reference sequence). The J segment lost 6 bases and the V segment lost 4 bases, leaving 13 bases of the junction unmatched. CDR3 length: 17 amino acids. This CDR3 reads CASSTLGASGGKDTQYF. The CDR3 DNA sequence: TGTGCCAGTAGTACCCTTGGCGCTAGCGGGGGTAAGGATACGCAGTATTTT.

The J gene is TRBJ2-3, the V gene TRBV20-1; D is undetermined. The germline V and J ends were trimmed by 4 bases and 0 bases, with 2 bases remaining between them. This CDR3 spans 11 amino acids. Germline V gives CDR1 DFQATT, CDR2 SNEGSKA (reference sequence). This CDR3 is CSATSTDTQYF. The CDR3 DNA reads as TGCAGTGCTACTAGCACAGATACGCAGTATTTT.

This chain connects TRBV6-5 to TRBJ2-1, with D possibly TRBD1 on 5 matching bases. This CDR3 spans 15 amino acids. V lost 8 bases and J 8 bases, leaving 22 bases between the germline ends. CDR1 and CDR2 from the germline V gene are MNHEY and SVGAGI. CDR3 nucleotide sequence: TGTGCCAGCGGAACCATAGGCAGGGTAGTTCATGAGCAGTTCTTC. Translation: CASGTIGRVVHEQFF.

The gene calls are TRBV15 and TRBJ2-5, with D possibly matching TRBD2 (6 bases). CDR1 is LNHNV and CDR2 is YYDKDF in the germline V gene (reference sequence). V was cut by 0 bases and J by 2 bases, with 7 bases left in between. The CDR3 loop spans 14 amino acids. The CDR3 DNA is TGTGCCACCAGCAGAGACCTAGCGCAAGAGACCCAGTACTTC. Protein: CATSRDLAQETQYF.

V and J are TRBV6-1 and TRBJ2-5; TRBD2 agrees at 7 bases. The J call may be in error: the DNA end matches TRBJ2-7 better. Germline CDR1 MNHNS, CDR2 SASEGT. This CDR3 comprises 14 residues. In nucleotides, the CDR3 is TGTGCCAGCAGTGTTGCGGGAGACTCCTACGAGCAGTACTTC. Translation: CASSVAGDSYEQYF.

The rearrangement joins TRBV7-2 to TRBJ2-7; D possibly corresponds to TRBD2 (5 bases). Germline V gene lookup returns CDR1 SGHTA and CDR2 FQGNSA. CDR3 size: 15 residues. Trimming stripped 0 bases from V and 2 bases from J, with 11 bases between. The CDR3 here is CASSLASEVTYEQYF. Here the CDR3 DNA reads TGTGCCAGCAGCTTAGCGTCGGAGGTTACCTACGAGCAGTACTTC.

The V and J genes are TRBV28 and TRBJ1-5, with D tentatively TRBD1 (5 bases). V dropped 3 bases and J dropped 5 bases, with 11 bases sitting between them. The CDR3 has 14 residues. Per the germline V gene, CDR1 is MDHEN and CDR2 is SYDVKM. The CDR3 sequence: CASSLLGGYQPQHF. CDR3 nucleotide sequence: TGTGCCAGCAGTTTGCTCGGGGGTTATCAGCCCCAGCATTTT.

The V gene is TRBV5-1, the J gene TRBJ2-5, with TRBD2 matching 9 bases. The CDR3 totals 14 residues. Germline CDR1 reads SGHRS; CDR2 reads YFSETQ. With 3 bases clipped from V and 5 bases from J, the junction kept 5 bases outside the gene matches. The CDR3 reads CASSSGTSSETQYF. CDR3 nucleotides: TGCGCCAGCAGCTCCGGGACTAGCAGCGAGACCCAGTACTTC.

The chain recombines TRBV5-1 with TRBJ2-1; TRBD2 agrees at 12 bases. CDR1 is SGHRS, CDR2 YFSETQ, per germline. This CDR3 is 15 amino acids long. The trim removed 6 bases at V and 7 bases at J, leaving 8 bases unmatched. In nucleotides, the CDR3 is TGCGCCAGCATCAGACTAGCGGGGGATCGGAATGAGCAGTTCTTC. Translating gives CASIRLAGDRNEQFF.

This chain connects TRBV5-4 to TRBJ2-1; TRBD1 might be the D (5 bases). CDR3 size: 15 residues. Trimming stripped 0 bases from V and 0 bases from J, with 7 bases between. Germline assignment: CDR1 SGHNT and CDR2 YYREEE (reference sequence). CDR3 coding DNA: TGTGCCAGCAGCTTGGCCCAGGGCTCCTACAATGAGCAGTTCTTC. Its protein is CASSLAQGSYNEQFF.

This sequence joins TRBV7-3 and TRBJ2-6; 7 bases agree with TRBD1. The CDR3 is made up of 18 amino acids. J was trimmed by 0 bases and V by 5 bases; bases with no gene match: 10. Germline-derived CDR1 and CDR2 are SGHTA and FQGTGA. CDR3 amino acids: CASSQDRATRSGANVLTF. The DNA of the CDR3 is TGTGCCAGCAGCCAAGACAGGGCCACCCGCTCTGGGGCCAACGTCCTGACTTTC.

CDR3 bases: TGTGCCAGCTCGCTCGGGGGGAGTTCTGGAAACACCATATATTTT. Translation gives CASSLGGSSGNTIYF. The genes are TRBV11-3 and TRBJ1-3, with D possibly TRBD1 on 5 matching bases. Deletions cut 8 bases from V and 1 base from J, with 15 bases between. From germline, CDR1 is SGHNT and CDR2 YENEEA. The CDR3 is 15 residues long.

J is TRBJ2-7 and V is TRBV28; possible D gene TRBD1, 6 bases. The length of the CDR3 is 16 residues. The germline gives CDR1 MDHEN, CDR2 SYDVKM. Trimming shortened V by 8 bases and J by 0 bases, and 20 bases separated the two germline ends. The CDR3 nucleotides are TGTGCCAGCGGCCCCCTCGGGGACACACCCTCCTACGAGCAGTACTTC. Its protein product is CASGPLGDTPSYEQYF.

The chain uses TRBV6-6 and TRBJ1-2, with 7 bases identical to TRBD1. Germline V lookup: CDR1 MNHNY, CDR2 SVGAGI (reference sequence). The ends lost 2 bases at V and 4 bases at J; junction bases unmatched: 4. This CDR3 comprises 14 residues. CDR3 residues: CASSYSDRAYGYTF. CDR3 in DNA: TGTGCCAGCAGTTACAGCGACAGGGCCTATGGCTACACCTTC.

V usage is TRBV2 and J usage is TRBJ2-6; D gene unclear. The CDR3 totals 16 residues. Germline V gene lookup returns CDR1 SNHLY and CDR2 FYNNEI. Trimming took 3 bases from V and 0 from J, leaving 9 bases between them. CDR3: CASSDPRNSGANVLTF. CDR3 nucleotide sequence: TGTGCCAGCAGTGACCCGAGAAACTCTGGGGCCAACGTCCTGACTTTC. Using reference TRBV2 and TRBJ2-6 for the parts outside the CDR3, the full variable domain is EPEVTQTPSHQVTQMGQEVILRCVPISNHLYFYWYRQILGQKVEFLVSFYNNEISEKSEIFDDQFSVERPDGSNFTLKIRSTKLEDSAMYFCASSDPRNSGANVLTFGAGSRLTVL.

The chain combines TRBV28 with TRBJ2-3; possibly TRBD2 for D (6 bases). The CDR3 is 15 amino acids. The germline V gene has CDR1 MDHEN and CDR2 SYDVKM. V dropped 5 bases and J dropped 5 bases, with 17 bases sitting between them. Here the CDR3 DNA reads TGTGCCAGCAGTCCCGGCGGGGCCGATGTAGATACGCAGTATTTT. Its protein product is CASSPGGADVDTQYF.